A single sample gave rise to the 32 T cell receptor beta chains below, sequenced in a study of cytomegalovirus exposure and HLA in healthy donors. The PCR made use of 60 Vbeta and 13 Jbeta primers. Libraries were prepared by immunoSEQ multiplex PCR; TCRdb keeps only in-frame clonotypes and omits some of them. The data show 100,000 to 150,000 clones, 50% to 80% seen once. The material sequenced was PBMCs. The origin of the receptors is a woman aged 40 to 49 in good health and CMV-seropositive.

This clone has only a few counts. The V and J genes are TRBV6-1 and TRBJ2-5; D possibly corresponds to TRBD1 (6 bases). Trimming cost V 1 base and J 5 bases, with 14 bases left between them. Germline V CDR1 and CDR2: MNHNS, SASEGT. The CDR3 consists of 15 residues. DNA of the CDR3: TGTGCCAGCAGTGAAGGGGACATCGCTGGGGAGACCCAGTACTTC. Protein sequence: CASSEGDIAGETQYF.

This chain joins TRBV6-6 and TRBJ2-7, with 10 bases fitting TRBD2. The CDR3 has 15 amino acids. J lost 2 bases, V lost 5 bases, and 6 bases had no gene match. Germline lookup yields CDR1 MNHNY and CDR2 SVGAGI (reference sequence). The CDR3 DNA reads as TGTGCCAGCAGTCCCACTAGCGGGGTCACCTACGAGCAGTACTTC. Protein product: CASSPTSGVTYEQYF.

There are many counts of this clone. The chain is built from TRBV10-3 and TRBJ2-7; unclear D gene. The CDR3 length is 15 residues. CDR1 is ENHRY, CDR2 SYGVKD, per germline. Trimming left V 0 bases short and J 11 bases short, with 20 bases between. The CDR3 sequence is CAISESERQTEVEYF. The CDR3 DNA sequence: TGTGCCATCAGTGAGTCGGAACGGCAGACTGAAGTGGAGTACTTC.

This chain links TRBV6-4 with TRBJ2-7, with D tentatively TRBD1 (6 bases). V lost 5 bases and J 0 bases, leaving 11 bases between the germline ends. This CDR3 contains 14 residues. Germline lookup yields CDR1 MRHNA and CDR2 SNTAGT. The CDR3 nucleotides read TGTGCCAGCAGTTTGGACAGCACCTCCTACGAGCAGTACTTC. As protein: CASSLDSTSYEQYF.

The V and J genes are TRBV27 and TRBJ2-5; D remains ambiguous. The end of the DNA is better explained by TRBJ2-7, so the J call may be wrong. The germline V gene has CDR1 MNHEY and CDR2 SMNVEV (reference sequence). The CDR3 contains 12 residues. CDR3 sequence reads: CASRAAYSEQYF. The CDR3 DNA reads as TGTGCCAGCAGGGCGGCTTACTCCGAGCAGTACTTC.

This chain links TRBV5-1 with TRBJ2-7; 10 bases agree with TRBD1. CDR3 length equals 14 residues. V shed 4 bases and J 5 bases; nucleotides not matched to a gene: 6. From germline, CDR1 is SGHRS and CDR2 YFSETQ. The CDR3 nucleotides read TGCGCCAGCAGCCAAGGGACAGGGGACGACGAGCAGTACTTC. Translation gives CASSQGTGDDEQYF.

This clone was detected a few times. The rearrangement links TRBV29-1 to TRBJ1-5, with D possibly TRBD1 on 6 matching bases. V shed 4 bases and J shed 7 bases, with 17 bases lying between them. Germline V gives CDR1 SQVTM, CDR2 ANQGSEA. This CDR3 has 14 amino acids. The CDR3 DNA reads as TGCAGCGTTGCTTGGGGGGGGGCTGAACAGCCCCAGCATTTT. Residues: CSVAWGGAEQPQHF.

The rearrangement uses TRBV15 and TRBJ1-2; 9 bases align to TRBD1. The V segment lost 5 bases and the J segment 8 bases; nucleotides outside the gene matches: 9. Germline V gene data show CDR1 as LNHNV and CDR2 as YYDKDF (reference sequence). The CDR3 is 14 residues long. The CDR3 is CATSPNRDREGYTF. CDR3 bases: TGTGCCACCAGCCCGAACCGGGACAGGGAAGGCTACACCTTC.

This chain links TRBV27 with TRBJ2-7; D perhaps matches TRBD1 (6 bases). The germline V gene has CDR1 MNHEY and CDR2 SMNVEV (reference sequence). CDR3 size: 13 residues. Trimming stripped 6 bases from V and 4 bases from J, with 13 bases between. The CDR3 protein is CASSSGQRYEQYF. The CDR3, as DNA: TGTGCCAGCAGCTCTGGACAGCGGTACGAGCAGTACTTC.

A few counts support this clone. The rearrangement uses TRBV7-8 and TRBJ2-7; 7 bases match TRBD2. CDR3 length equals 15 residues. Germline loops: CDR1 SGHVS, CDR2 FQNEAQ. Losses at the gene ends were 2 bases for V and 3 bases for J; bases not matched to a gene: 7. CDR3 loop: CASSLNRASGYEQYF. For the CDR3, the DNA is TGTGCCAGCAGCTTAAATCGGGCTAGCGGCTACGAGCAGTACTTC.

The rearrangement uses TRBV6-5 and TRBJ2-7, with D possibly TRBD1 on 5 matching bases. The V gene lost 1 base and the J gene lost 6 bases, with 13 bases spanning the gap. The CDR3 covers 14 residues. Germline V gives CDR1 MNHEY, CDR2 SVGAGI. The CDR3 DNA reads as TGTGCCAGCAGTTACTATCCTCAAGGGGTCGAGCAGTACTTC. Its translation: CASSYYPQGVEQYF.

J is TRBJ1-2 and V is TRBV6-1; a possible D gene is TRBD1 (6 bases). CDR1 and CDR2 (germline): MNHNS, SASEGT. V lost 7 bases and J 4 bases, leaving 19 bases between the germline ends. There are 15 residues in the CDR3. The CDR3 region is CASTPGGGGGYGYTF. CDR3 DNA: TGTGCCAGCACCCCCGGGGGGGGCGGTGGCTATGGCTACACCTTC.

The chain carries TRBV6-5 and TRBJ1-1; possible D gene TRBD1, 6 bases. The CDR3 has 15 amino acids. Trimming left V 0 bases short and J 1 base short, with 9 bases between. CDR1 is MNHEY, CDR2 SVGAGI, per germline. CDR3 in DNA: TGTGCCAGCAGTTACTCGACAGGCAGGAACACTGAAGCTTTCTTT. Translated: CASSYSTGRNTEAFF.

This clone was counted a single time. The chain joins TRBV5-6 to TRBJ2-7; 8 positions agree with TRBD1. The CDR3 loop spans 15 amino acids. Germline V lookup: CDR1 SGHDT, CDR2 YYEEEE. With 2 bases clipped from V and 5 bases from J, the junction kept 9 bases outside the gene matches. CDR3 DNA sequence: TGTGCCAGCAGCTTAGGAGGACAGGGTGCCGACGAGCAGTACTTC. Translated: CASSLGGQGADEQYF. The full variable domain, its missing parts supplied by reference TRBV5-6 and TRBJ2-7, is DAGVTQSPTHLIKTRGQQVTLRCSPKSGHDTVSWYQQALGQGPQFIFQYYEEEERQRGNFPDRFSGHQFPNYSSELNVNALLLGDSALYLCASSLGGQGADEQYFGPGTRLTVT.

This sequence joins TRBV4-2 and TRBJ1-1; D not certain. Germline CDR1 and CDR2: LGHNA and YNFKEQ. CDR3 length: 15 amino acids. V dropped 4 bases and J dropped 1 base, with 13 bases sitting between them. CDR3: CASSPSERENTEAFF. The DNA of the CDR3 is TGTGCCAGCAGCCCATCCGAGCGAGAGAACACTGAAGCTTTCTTT.

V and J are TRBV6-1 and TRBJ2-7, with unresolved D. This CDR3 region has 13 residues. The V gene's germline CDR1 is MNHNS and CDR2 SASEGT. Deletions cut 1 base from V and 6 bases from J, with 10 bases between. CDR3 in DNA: TGTGCCAGCAGTGAAGGGATAGCTGCCGAGCAGTACTTC. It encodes CASSEGIAAEQYF.

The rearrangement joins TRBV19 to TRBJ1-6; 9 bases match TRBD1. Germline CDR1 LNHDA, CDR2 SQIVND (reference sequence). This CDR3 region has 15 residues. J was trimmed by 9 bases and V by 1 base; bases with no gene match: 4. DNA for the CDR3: TGTGCCAGTAGTATAGGGGGACAGGGTGGTTCACCCCTCCACTTT. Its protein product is CASSIGGQGGSPLHF.

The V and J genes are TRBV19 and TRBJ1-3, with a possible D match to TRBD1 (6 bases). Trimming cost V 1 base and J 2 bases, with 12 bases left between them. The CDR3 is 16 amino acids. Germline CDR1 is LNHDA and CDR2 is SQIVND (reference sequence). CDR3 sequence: CASSIVRGGTGNTIYF. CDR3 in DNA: TGTGCCAGTAGTATAGTTAGGGGGGGAACTGGAAACACCATATATTTT.

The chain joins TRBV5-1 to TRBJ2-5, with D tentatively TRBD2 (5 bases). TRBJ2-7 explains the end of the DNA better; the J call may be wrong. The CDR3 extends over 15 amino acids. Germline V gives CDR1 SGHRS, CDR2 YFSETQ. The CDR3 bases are TGCGCCAGCAGCTTCGGACTCATCCCCACCTACGAGCAGTACTTC. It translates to CASSFGLIPTYEQYF.

CDR3 coding DNA: TGTGCTAGTGGTTTGCCACTCCACGACAGAGACCTCAATCAGCCCCAGCATTTT. Translation gives CASGLPLHDRDLNQPQHF. The chain joins TRBV12-5 to TRBJ1-5; TRBD1 might be the D (5 bases). Looked up from germline, CDR1 is LGHNT and CDR2 is FRNRAP. The CDR3 has 18 residues. Trimming removed 2 bases at V and 3 bases at J, with 20 bases between.

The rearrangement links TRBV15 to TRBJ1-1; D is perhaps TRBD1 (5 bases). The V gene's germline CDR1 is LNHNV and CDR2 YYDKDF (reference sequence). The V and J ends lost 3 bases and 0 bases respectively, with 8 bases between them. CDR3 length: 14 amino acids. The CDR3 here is CATSRDKMNTEAFF. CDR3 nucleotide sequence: TGTGCCACCAGCAGGGACAAGATGAACACTGAAGCTTTCTTT.

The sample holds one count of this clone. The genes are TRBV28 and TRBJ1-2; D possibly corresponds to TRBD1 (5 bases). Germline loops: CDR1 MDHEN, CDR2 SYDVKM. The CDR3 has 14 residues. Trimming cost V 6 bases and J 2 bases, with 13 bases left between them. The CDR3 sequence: CASSSGRGNYGYTF. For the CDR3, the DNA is TGTGCCAGCAGCTCGGGACGGGGGAACTATGGCTACACCTTC.

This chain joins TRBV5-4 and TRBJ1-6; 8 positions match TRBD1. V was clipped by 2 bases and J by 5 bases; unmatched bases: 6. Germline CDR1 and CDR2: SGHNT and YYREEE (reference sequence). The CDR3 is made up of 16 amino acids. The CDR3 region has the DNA TGTGCCAGCAGCTTCGCGACAGGGGCAAATAATTCACCCCTCCACTTT. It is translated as CASSFATGANNSPLHF.

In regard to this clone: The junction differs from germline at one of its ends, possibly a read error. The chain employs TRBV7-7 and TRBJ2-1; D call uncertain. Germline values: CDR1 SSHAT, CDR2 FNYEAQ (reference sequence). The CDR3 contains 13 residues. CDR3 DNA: TGTGCTAGCAGCCTGGGCCCGTACAATGAGCAGTTCTTC. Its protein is CASSLGPYNEQFF. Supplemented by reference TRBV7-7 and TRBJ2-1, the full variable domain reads GAGVSQSPRYKVTKRGQDVTLRCDPISSHATLYWYQQALGQGPEFLTYFNYEAQPDKSGLPSDRFSAERPEGSISTLTIQRTEQRDSAMYRCASSLGPYNEQFFGPGTRLTVL.

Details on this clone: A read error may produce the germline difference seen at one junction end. The CDR3, as DNA: TGCAGCGTTGATGGCGTGAGGGACTATGGCTACCCCTTC. Encoded protein: CSVDGVRDYGYPF. The gene calls are TRBV29-1 and TRBJ1-2; D might be TRBD1 (5 bases). The CDR3 sequence is 13 residues long. Per the germline V gene, CDR1 is SQVTM and CDR2 is ANQGSEA.

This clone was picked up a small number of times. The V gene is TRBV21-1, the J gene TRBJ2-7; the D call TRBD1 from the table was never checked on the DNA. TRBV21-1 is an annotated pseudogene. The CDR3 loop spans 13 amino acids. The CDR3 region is CASSNNRGGEQYF. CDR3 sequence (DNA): TGTGCCAGCAGCAATAACAGGGGAGGTGAGCAGTACTTC.

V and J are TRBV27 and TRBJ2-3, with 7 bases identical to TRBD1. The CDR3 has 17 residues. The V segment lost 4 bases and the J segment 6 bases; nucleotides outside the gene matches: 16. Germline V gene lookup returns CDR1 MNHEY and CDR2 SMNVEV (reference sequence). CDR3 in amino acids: CASSSADRVSSSDTQYF. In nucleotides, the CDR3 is TGTGCCAGCAGTTCGGCCGACAGGGTGTCTTCTAGTGATACGCAGTATTTT.

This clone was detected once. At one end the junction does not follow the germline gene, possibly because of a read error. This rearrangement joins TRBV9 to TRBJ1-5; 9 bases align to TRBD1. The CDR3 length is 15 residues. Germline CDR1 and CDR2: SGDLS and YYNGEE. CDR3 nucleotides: TGTGCCAGCAGCAGTGGGGACAGGGCCAATCAGGCCCAGCATTTT. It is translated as CASSSGDRANQAQHF.

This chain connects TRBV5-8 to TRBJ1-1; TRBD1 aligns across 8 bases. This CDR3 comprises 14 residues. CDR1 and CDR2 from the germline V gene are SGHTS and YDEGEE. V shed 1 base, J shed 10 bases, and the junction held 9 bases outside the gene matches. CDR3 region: CASSLMQGAVVAFF. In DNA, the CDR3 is TGTGCCAGCAGCTTGATGCAGGGGGCGGTGGTAGCTTTCTTT. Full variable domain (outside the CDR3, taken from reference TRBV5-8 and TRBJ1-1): EAGVTQSPTHLIKTRGQQATLRCSPISGHTSVYWYQQALGLGLQFLLWYDEGEERNRGNFPPRFSGRQFPNYSSELNVNALELEDSALYLCASSLMQGAVVAFFGQGTRLTVV.

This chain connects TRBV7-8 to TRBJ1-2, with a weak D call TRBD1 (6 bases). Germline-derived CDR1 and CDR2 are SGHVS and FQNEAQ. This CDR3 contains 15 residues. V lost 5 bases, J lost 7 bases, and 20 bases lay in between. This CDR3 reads CASSPTQTGAGGYTF. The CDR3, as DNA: TGTGCCAGCAGCCCAACTCAGACAGGCGCTGGTGGCTACACCTTC.

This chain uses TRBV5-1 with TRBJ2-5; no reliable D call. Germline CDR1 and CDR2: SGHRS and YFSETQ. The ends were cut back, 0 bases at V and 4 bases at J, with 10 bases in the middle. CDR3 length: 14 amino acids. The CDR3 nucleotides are TGCGCCAGCAGCTTGGCAGAGCGAGCAGAGACCCAGTACTTC. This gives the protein CASSLAERAETQYF.

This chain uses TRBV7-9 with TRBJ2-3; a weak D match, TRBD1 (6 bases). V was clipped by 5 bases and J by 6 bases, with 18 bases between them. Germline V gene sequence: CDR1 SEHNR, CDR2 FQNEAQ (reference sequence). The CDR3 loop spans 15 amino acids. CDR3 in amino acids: CASSQRTVTRDTQYF. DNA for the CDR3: TGTGCCAGCAGCCAACGGACAGTTACGCGGGATACGCAGTATTTT.